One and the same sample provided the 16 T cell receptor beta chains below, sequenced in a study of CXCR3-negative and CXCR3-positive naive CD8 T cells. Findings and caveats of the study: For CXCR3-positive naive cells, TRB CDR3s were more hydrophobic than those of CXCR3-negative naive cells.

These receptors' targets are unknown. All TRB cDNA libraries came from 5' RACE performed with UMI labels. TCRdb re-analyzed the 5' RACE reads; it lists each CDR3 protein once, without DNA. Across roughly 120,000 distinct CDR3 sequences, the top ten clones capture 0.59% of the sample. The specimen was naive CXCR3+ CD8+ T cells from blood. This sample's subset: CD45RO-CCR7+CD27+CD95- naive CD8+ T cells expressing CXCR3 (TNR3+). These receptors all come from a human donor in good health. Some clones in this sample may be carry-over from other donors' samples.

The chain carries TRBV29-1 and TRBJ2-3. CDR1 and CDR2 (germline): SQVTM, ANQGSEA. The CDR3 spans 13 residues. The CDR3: CSVDPAFSDTQYF.

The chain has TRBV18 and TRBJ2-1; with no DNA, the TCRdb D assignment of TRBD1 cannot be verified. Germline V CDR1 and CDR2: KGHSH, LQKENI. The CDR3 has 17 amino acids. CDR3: CASSSPITGLSHNEQFF.

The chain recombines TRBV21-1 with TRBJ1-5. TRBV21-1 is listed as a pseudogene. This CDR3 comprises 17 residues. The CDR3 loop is CASSKIGFSSSNQPQHF.

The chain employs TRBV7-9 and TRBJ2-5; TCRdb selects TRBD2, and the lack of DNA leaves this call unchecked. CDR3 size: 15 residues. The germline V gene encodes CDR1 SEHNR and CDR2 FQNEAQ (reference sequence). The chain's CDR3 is CASSLELAGGQAQYF.

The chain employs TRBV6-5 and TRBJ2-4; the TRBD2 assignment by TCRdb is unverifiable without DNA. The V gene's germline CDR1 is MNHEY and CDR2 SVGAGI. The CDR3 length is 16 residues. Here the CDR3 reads CASRPWTSPDQDIQYF.

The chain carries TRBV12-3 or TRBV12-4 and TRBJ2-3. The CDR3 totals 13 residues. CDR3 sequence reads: CASRAAVSDTQYF.

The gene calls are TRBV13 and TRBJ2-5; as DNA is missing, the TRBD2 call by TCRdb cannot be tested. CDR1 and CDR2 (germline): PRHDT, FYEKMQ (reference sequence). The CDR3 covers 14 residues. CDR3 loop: CASSTKALVETQYF.

The CDR3 region is CASSQWNEQFF. This chain connects TRBV7-9 to TRBJ2-1. The CDR3 runs to 11 residues. CDR1 and CDR2 (germline): SEHNR, FQNEAQ (reference sequence).

CDR3 loop: CAISDASVSDTQYF. V usage is TRBV10-3 and J usage is TRBJ2-3; TCRdb's D gene call, TRBD2, goes unchecked for lack of DNA. Germline-derived CDR1 and CDR2 are ENHRY and SYGVKD. This CDR3 spans 14 amino acids.

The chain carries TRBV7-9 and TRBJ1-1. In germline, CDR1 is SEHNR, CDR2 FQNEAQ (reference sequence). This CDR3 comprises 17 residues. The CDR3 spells CASSPSFTQSMNTEALF.

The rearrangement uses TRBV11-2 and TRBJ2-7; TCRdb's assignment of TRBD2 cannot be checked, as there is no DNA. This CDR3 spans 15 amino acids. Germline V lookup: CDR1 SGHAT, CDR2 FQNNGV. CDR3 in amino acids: CASSLSPGRDYEQYF.

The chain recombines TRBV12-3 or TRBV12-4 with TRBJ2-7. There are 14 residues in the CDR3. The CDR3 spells CASSLGLTNYEQYF.

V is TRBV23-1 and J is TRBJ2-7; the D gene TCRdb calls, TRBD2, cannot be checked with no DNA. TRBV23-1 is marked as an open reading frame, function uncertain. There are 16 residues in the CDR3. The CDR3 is CASSQSGPADSYEQYF.

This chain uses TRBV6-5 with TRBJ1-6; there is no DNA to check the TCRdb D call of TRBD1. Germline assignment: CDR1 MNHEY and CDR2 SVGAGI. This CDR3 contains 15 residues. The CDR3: CASSLTQGQYSPLHF.

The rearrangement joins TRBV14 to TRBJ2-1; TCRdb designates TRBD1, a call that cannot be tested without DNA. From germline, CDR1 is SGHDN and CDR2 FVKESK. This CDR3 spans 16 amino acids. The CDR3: CASSHKGGSIYNEQFF.

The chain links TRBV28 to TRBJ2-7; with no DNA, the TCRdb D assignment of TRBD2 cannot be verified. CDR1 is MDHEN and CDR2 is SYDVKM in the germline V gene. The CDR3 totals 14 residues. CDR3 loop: CASSSSREVDEQYF. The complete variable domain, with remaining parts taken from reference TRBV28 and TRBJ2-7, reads DVKVTQSSRYLVKRTGEKVFLECVQDMDHENMFWYRQDPGLGLRLIYFSYDVKMKEKGDIPEGYSVSREKKERFSLILESASTNQTSMYLCASSSSREVDEQYFGPGTRLTVT.